This TCR beta chain was captured by sequencing in a study of response to subunit inactivated influenza vaccine. This clonotype was counted only a few times. This CDR3 is 13 amino acids long. Trimming removed 5 bases from V and 1 base from J, with 8 bases in between. The germline V gene encodes CDR1 LNHDA and CDR2 SQIVND (reference sequence). TCRdb re-called the RT-PCR reads with MiXCR, one entry per CDR3 protein. The sample shows approximately 500,000 distinct CDR3 sequences, around 21% of them seen only once. These data also featured in a second study, about T cells expressing NK-cell markers. From that study: Researchers built TCR beta cDNA using 5'RACE template switching with UMIs.

V is TRBV19 and J is TRBJ2-5, with no clear D. Specimen: CD4+ T cells sorted from PBMCs, collected approximately 13 days after vaccination. This sequence was found in a man aged 50 to 60 who received an inactivated influenza vaccine. The DNA for the CDR3 is TGTGCCAGTAGTTCACACCGCCAAGAGACCCAGTACTTC. Amino acid sequence: CASSSHRQETQYF.